This passage covers 10 T cell receptor beta chains from one sample sequenced in a study of neurological immune-mediated disorders. TCRdb re-derived calls from the 5' RACE reads in MiXCR, one entry per CDR3 protein. Found here are approximately 65,000 distinct CDR3 sequences, roughly 4.9% of them singletons; the top ten hold about 6%. The specimen was PBMCs. The source of these receptors is a human donor with multiple sclerosis. The donor label of this sample is uncertain.

This clonotype appeared many times. The rearrangement uses TRBV7-9 and TRBJ2-5, with 8 bases matching TRBD2. Germline CDR1 and CDR2: SEHNR and FQNEAQ (reference sequence). The CDR3 spans 13 residues. V was pared by 5 bases and J by 3 bases, with 2 bases of the junction left unmatched. The CDR3 protein is CASSQLAEETQYF. CDR3 sequence (DNA): TGTGCCAGCAGCCAACTAGCGGAAGAGACCCAGTACTTC.

Notes on this clonotype: This clone may be a read error of a much larger clone one base away. This chain uses TRBV5-1 with TRBJ2-2; D is ambiguous. Germline-derived CDR1 and CDR2 are SGHRS and YFSETQ. Trimming stripped 4 bases from V and 3 bases from J, with 7 bases between. The CDR3 loop spans 13 amino acids. Here the CDR3 reads CASSPKDTGELFF. The CDR3 coding sequence is TGCGCCAGCAGCCCGAAAGACACCGGGGAGCTGTTTTTT.

This clonotype was detected only a few times. V usage is TRBV18 and J usage is TRBJ2-6; D is possibly TRBD1 or TRBD2 (5 bases each). CDR3 length equals 18 residues. V dropped 0 bases and J dropped 4 bases, with 16 bases sitting between them. CDR1 KGHSH and CDR2 LQKENI come from the germline V gene. The CDR3 region is CASSPPGVFGIGANVLTF. Written as DNA, the CDR3 is TGTGCCAGCTCACCACCGGGGGTCTTTGGGATAGGGGCCAACGTCCTGACTTTC.

In its sample, this clonotype was seen many times. The CDR3 protein is CASTSGRHYGYTF. As DNA, the CDR3 is TGTGCCAGCACCTCGGGCAGGCACTATGGCTACACCTTC. V is TRBV6-5 and J is TRBJ1-2, with D unclear. Between the trimmed V and J ends, which lost 7 bases and 3 bases, there was a span of 12 bases. CDR1 is MNHEY, CDR2 SVGAGI, per germline. This CDR3 is built from 13 residues.

At least ten counts were recorded for this clonotype. V is TRBV20-1 and J is TRBJ2-7; 9 bases fit TRBD1. The CDR3 sequence is 12 residues long. Germline trimming cut 6 bases from V and 4 bases from J; bases unmatched to any gene: 4. Germline CDR1 reads DFQATT; CDR2 reads SNEGSKA (reference sequence). The chain's CDR3 is CSATDRGYEQYF. CDR3 coding DNA: TGCAGTGCCACCGACAGGGGGTACGAGCAGTACTTC.

This clonotype was counted at least ten times. V and J are TRBV9 and TRBJ1-1; D is unresolved. The germline CDR1 and CDR2 sequences are SGDLS and YYNGEE. The CDR3 consists of 14 residues. V was clipped by 1 base and J by 4 bases, with 11 bases between them. The CDR3 coding sequence is TGTGCCAGCAGCGTATCCGGACCCAGCACTGAAGCTTTCTTT. Translating it yields CASSVSGPSTEAFF.

This clonotype was observed many times. This rearrangement joins TRBV5-1 to TRBJ2-7; D is unclear. The CDR3 sequence is 14 residues long. Germline CDR1 SGHRS, CDR2 YFSETQ. V was trimmed by 1 base and J by 4 bases, leaving 12 bases between them. CDR3 in amino acids: CASSLSETGYEQYF. The DNA of the CDR3 is TGCGCCAGCAGCTTGTCCGAGACTGGATACGAGCAGTACTTC.

The chain uses TRBV2 and TRBJ1-5; 11 positions match TRBD1. CDR1 is SNHLY, CDR2 FYNNEI, per germline. The CDR3 is 17 residues long. The trim removed 7 bases at V and 6 bases at J, leaving 14 bases unmatched. CDR3 in amino acids: CASTERTGGFGGQPQHF. The CDR3 DNA reads TGTGCCAGCACCGAGAGGACAGGGGGCTTCGGTGGTCAGCCCCAGCATTTT.

This clonotype was seen repeatedly, ten times or more. The DNA for the CDR3 is TGCAGTGCTAGTCGGACAGGGCCTGGAAACACCATATATTTT. Its protein is CSASRTGPGNTIYF. The V call is TRBV20-1, the J call TRBJ1-3; 8 bases match TRBD1. Germline-derived CDR1 and CDR2 are DFQATT and SNEGSKA (reference sequence). Unmatched junction bases numbered 3, after V lost 3 bases and J lost 2 bases. This CDR3 comprises 14 residues.

There are many counts of this clonotype. The CDR3 is CASSEMRRGVGDTQYF. The DNA of the CDR3 is TGTGCCAGCAGTGAAATGAGGCGGGGGGTTGGAGATACGCAGTATTTT. V usage is TRBV2 and J usage is TRBJ2-3; TRBD2 matches 8 bases. CDR1 is SNHLY and CDR2 is FYNNEI in the germline V gene. V dropped 2 bases and J dropped 5; count of bases not matched to a gene: 9. This CDR3 is 16 amino acids long.